Given below is one T cell receptor beta chain in context. This specimen belongs to a study of control samples from healthy donors and cancer patients. The method was immunoSEQ multiplex PCR; TCRdb's version includes in-frame clones alone and lacks a portion of them. The repertoire holds about 150,000 clones, with about 94% as singletons. Sequencing used blood. This receptor was obtained from a man in his fifties in good health.

CDR3 sequence: CASSLWSSGRGTYEQYF. The CDR3 DNA reads as TGTGCCAGCAGTTTATGGTCTAGCGGGAGGGGGACCTACGAGCAGTACTTC. The V gene is TRBV28, the J gene TRBJ2-7; the match to TRBD2 covers 12 bases. CDR1 and CDR2 from the germline V gene are MDHEN and SYDVKM. This CDR3 contains 17 residues. The V and J ends lost 0 bases and 2 bases, in that order; junction bases with no gene match: 5.